One and the same sample provided the 13 T cell receptor beta chains below, sequenced in a study of blood T cell repertoires in COVID-19. Method: immunoSEQ multiplex PCR; TCRdb's copy keeps in-frame clones and lacks some. The data hold a few hundred thousand clones, with roughly 87% observed a single time. Sequencing was performed on PBMCs or T cells enriched from blood (not recorded which). These receptors originate from a woman under 40 who had recovered from COVID-19.

The chain couples TRBV3-1 (or the pseudogene TRBV3-2) to TRBJ1-1; D may be TRBD1 (5 bases). Trimming left V 0 bases short and J 4 bases short, with 12 bases between. CDR3 length: 15 amino acids. CDR1 is LGHDT, CDR2 YNNKEL, per germline (reference sequence). The CDR3 DNA follows: TGTGCCAGCAGCCAAGAAACTCGGGGGGGCACTGAAGCTTTCTTT. Protein product: CASSQETRGGTEAFF.

This sequence joins TRBV5-6 and TRBJ1-1; 8 bases are shared with TRBD1. The CDR3 runs 12 residues. CDR1 is SGHDT and CDR2 is YYEEEE in the germline V gene. Losses at the gene ends were 1 base for V and 11 bases for J; bases not matched to a gene: 4. CDR3 loop: CASSLQGAVAFF. The CDR3, as DNA: TGTGCCAGCAGCTTGCAGGGGGCCGTCGCTTTCTTT.

The chain joins TRBV19 to TRBJ1-2, with TRBD1 as a possible D gene (6 bases). Deletions cut 5 bases from V and 2 bases from J, with 15 bases between. The CDR3 sequence is 15 residues long. Germline V lookup: CDR1 LNHDA, CDR2 SQIVND (reference sequence). The CDR3 sequence: CASSEQGLSNYGYTF. As DNA, the CDR3 is TGTGCCAGTAGTGAACAGGGTCTTTCGAACTATGGCTACACCTTC.

V and J are TRBV10-1 and TRBJ2-1, with D unresolved. The CDR3 is made up of 12 amino acids. From germline, CDR1 is WNHNN and CDR2 SYGVQD (reference sequence). The germline V and J ends were trimmed by 5 bases and 10 bases, with 12 bases remaining between them. The CDR3 DNA follows: TGCGCCAGCAGTTCCCCTGAGTCCGAGCAGTTCTTC. It codes for CASSSPESEQFF.

On this clone itself: Other DNA sequences in this specimen translate into the identical CDR3. This chain connects TRBV28 to TRBJ1-2, with D possibly matching TRBD1 (5 bases). Germline V CDR1 and CDR2: MDHEN, SYDVKM. CDR3 length equals 12 residues. V lost 2 bases, J lost 4 bases, and 5 bases lay in between. Here the CDR3 reads CASSLDSYGYTF. The CDR3 DNA follows: TGTGCCAGCAGTTTAGACAGCTATGGCTACACCTTC.

V gene TRBV6-5 combines with J gene TRBJ1-2; a possible D gene is TRBD1 (5 bases). The length of the CDR3 is 15 residues. V shed 0 bases and J shed 7 bases, with 15 bases lying between them. Germline lookup yields CDR1 MNHEY and CDR2 SVGAGI. CDR3 bases: TGTGCCAGCAGTTACTCGGGCAGGGTTAGACTTGGCTACACCTTC. Encoded protein: CASSYSGRVRLGYTF.

This clone was observed once. The J gene is TRBJ2-5, the V gene TRBV15; 12 bases fit TRBD2. Per germline, CDR1 LNHNV and CDR2 YYDKDF (reference sequence). The CDR3 has 16 residues. J lost 5 bases, V lost 0 bases, and 4 bases had no gene match. The CDR3 nucleotides read TGTGCCACCAGCAGAGAGCTAGCGGGGGGGAGGGAGACCCAGTACTTC. It codes for CATSRELAGGRETQYF.

This clone was found once. The CDR3 bases are TGCGCCAGCAGCCCACTAGCGGGAGGTACGAACACCGGGGAGCTGTTTTTT. It codes for CASSPLAGGTNTGELFF. The rearrangement joins TRBV4-1 to TRBJ2-2, with 12 bases that match TRBD2. The CDR3 is 17 amino acids. With V trimmed by 4 bases and J by 0 bases, 3 bases remained unmatched. Germline CDR1 is MGHRA and CDR2 is YSYEKL.

This clone is a singleton in its sample. The chain carries TRBV11-3 and TRBJ2-7, with 7 positions matching TRBD1. This CDR3 is built from 12 residues. V dropped 5 bases and J dropped 7; count of bases not matched to a gene: 5. Germline-derived CDR1 and CDR2 are SGHNT and YENEEA. In DNA form, the CDR3 reads TGTGCCAGCAGCCCCGAGACAGGGGAGCAGTACTTC. Protein: CASSPETGEQYF.

About this clone: Other nucleotide sequences in the sample specify the same CDR3. The V gene is TRBV29-1, the J gene TRBJ1-2, with 8 positions matching TRBD1. V lost 7 bases to trimming and J lost 2 bases; unmatched junction nucleotides: 6. This CDR3 has 13 residues. Germline-derived CDR1 and CDR2 are SQVTM and ANQGSEA. CDR3 in amino acids: CSAGQGANYGYTF. As DNA, the CDR3 is TGCAGCGCTGGGCAGGGGGCGAACTATGGCTACACCTTC.

This chain links TRBV19 with TRBJ1-5; the D is unclear. V was shortened by 10 bases and J by 7 bases, with 14 bases between the two germline ends. This CDR3 is built from 12 residues. Per the germline V gene, CDR1 is LNHDA and CDR2 is SQIVND (reference sequence). CDR3 region: CATGWVRQPQHF. The CDR3 DNA is TGTGCCACAGGATGGGTCCGGCAGCCCCAGCATTTT.

The CDR3, as DNA: TGTGCCAGCAGCTTAGGCCTCAGCGGTCAGCCCCAGCATTTT. It codes for CASSLGLSGQPQHF. The rearrangement uses TRBV11-2 and TRBJ1-5, with D unclear. The V gene's germline CDR1 is SGHAT and CDR2 FQNNGV. The V and J ends lost 1 base and 6 bases respectively, with 10 bases between them. CDR3 length: 14 residues.

This sequence joins TRBV7-9 and TRBJ1-4; D unclear. The CDR3 extends over 13 amino acids. V was trimmed by 5 bases and J by 7 bases, leaving 11 bases between them. Per germline, CDR1 SEHNR and CDR2 FQNEAQ (reference sequence). CDR3 sequence: CASSAQSGEKLFF. CDR3 bases: TGTGCCAGCAGCGCCCAAAGCGGTGAAAAACTGTTTTTT.